The 8 T cell receptor beta chains below were found in one sample sequenced in a study of T cell responses to AZD1222 COVID-19 vaccine listed by TCRdb under 2021. Preparation of the library involved the immunoSEQ multiplex PCR assay. TCRdb's version of the immuneACCESS table is confined to in-frame rearrangements and falls short of the full clone set. An unresolved V gene accounts for under half of the shortfall where checked; the remainder is of unknown origin. This sample comprises more than 120,000 clones, around 94% of them detected only once. Together, the top ten hold roughly 9.9% of the sample. In the paper's terms, the time point label means: about 28 days (+/-7) after the second vaccine dose. The source material was peripheral blood, sampled 28 days after the second AZD1222 dose. Receptors originate from an adult who received the AZD1222 COVID-19 vaccine.

This chain connects TRBV9 to TRBJ1-2; a possible D gene is TRBD1 (5 bases). The CDR3 sequence is 11 residues long. Germline V gives CDR1 SGDLS, CDR2 YYNGEE. Trimming took 7 bases from V and 4 from J, leaving 8 bases between them. The CDR3, as DNA: TGTGCCAGCTGGGGGGTCTATGGCTACACCTTC. Translating it yields CASWGVYGYTF.

This clone was counted between two and nine times. The chain joins TRBV15 to TRBJ2-2; D not resolved. V was pared by 5 bases and J by 2 bases, with 9 bases between. The CDR3 is 14 amino acids. CDR1 and CDR2 (germline): LNHNV, YYDKDF (reference sequence). The CDR3 nucleotides are TGTGCCACCAGCCCCGCGGTTAACACCGGGGAGCTGTTTTTT. It encodes CATSPAVNTGELFF.

This sequence joins TRBV5-5 and TRBJ1-2; a possible D gene is TRBD1 (6 bases). V lost 3 bases, J lost 4 bases, and 19 bases lay in between. Looked up from germline, CDR1 is SGHKS and CDR2 is YYEKEE (reference sequence). This CDR3 has 16 residues. The CDR3 region is CASSSLATGAIYGYTF. CDR3 DNA: TGTGCCAGCAGCTCCTTGGCGACGGGGGCAATCTATGGCTACACCTTC.

The rearrangement links TRBV7-2 to TRBJ1-2; the D gene is possibly TRBD1 (5 bases). The germline gives CDR1 SGHTA, CDR2 FQGNSA. V was shortened by 1 base and J by 2 bases, with 14 bases between the two germline ends. There are 16 residues in the CDR3. In DNA form, the CDR3 reads TGTGCCAGCAGCTTAGACGGGGGGAGGAGGAACTATGGCTACACCTTC. The encoded protein is CASSLDGGRRNYGYTF.

The CDR3 DNA reads as TGTGCCAGCAGCTTCGGGGTGGGACAGGGTTCCTACGAGCAGTACTTC. Translated: CASSFGVGQGSYEQYF. V usage is TRBV7-2 and J usage is TRBJ2-7, with TRBD1 identical over 9 bases. Germline V gives CDR1 SGHTA, CDR2 FQGNSA. CDR3 size: 16 residues. The trim removed 3 bases at V and 1 base at J, leaving 7 bases unmatched.

The chain is built from TRBV6-5 and TRBJ1-5, with a weak D call TRBD1 (6 bases). The CDR3 runs to 13 residues. The V gene lost 6 bases and the J gene lost 8 bases, with 14 bases spanning the gap. From germline, CDR1 is MNHEY and CDR2 SVGAGI. CDR3 region: CASRRVPGEPQHF. The CDR3, as DNA: TGTGCCAGCAGGCGGGTTCCAGGGGAGCCCCAGCATTTT.

The V gene is TRBV4-2, the J gene TRBJ2-7; D unresolved. V was trimmed by 1 base and J by 2 bases, leaving 12 bases between them. CDR3 length: 15 residues. Germline CDR1 LGHNA, CDR2 YNFKEQ. The CDR3, as DNA: TGTGCCAGCAGCCAAGGGAACGGGCCTACCTACGAGCAGTACTTC. Protein: CASSQGNGPTYEQYF.

CDR3 residues: CASRAGFSYEQYF. The CDR3 region has the DNA TGTGCCAGCAGGGCGGGCTTCTCCTACGAGCAGTACTTC. The chain recombines TRBV7-8 with TRBJ2-7, with a possible D match to TRBD2 (5 bases). The CDR3 has 13 residues. CDR1 is SGHVS, CDR2 FQNEAQ, per germline. V gave up 6 bases and J gave up 0 bases, with 9 bases separating them.